One and the same sample provided the 25 T cell receptor beta chains below, sequenced in a study of control samples from healthy donors and cancer patients. TCRdb keeps only in-frame clones here, not all; method: immunoSEQ multiplex PCR. The sample lists approximately 63,000 clones; 75% to 85% were seen once. The specimen sequenced was blood. Receptor source: a man between 35 and 55 years old in good health.

The chain carries TRBV4-1 and TRBJ2-3; either TRBD1 or TRBD2 may supply D (5 bases each). Germline CDR1 reads MGHRA; CDR2 reads YSYEKL. V shed 3 bases and J shed 2 bases, with 18 bases lying between them. The CDR3 spans 17 residues. The CDR3, as DNA: TGCGCCAGCAGCCATGCCCCGGGACCTTCCCCCACAGATACGCAGTATTTT. Its protein is CASSHAPGPSPTDTQYF.

This clone appeared a few times. V gene TRBV2 combines with J gene TRBJ2-7; perhaps TRBD2 as D (6 bases). From germline, CDR1 is SNHLY and CDR2 FYNNEI. The CDR3 totals 13 residues. Trimming left V 6 bases short and J 2 bases short, with 11 bases between. The CDR3 DNA follows: TGTGCCAGCAGGGGACTTCTGACCTACGAGCAGTACTTC. Its translation is CASRGLLTYEQYF.

The chain combines TRBV13 with TRBJ1-5; D is undetermined. Germline lookup yields CDR1 PRHDT and CDR2 FYEKMQ (reference sequence). The CDR3 extends over 13 amino acids. V lost 5 bases and J 5 bases, leaving 10 bases between the germline ends. The CDR3 DNA reads TGTGCCAGCAGCACCTCTAGGGATCAGCCCCAGCATTTT. Protein sequence: CASSTSRDQPQHF.

The gene calls are TRBV11-1 and TRBJ2-5; TRBD1 aligns across 8 bases. The CDR3 is made up of 14 amino acids. CDR1 is SGHAT and CDR2 is FQDESV in the germline V gene (reference sequence). V lost 2 bases to trimming and J lost 3 bases; unmatched junction nucleotides: 2. In DNA, the CDR3 is TGTGCCAGCAGCTTACTGACAGGGGAAGAGACCCAGTACTTC. Translating it yields CASSLLTGEETQYF.

The V and J genes are TRBV4-2 and TRBJ2-1; 8 bases map to TRBD2. J lost 7 bases, V lost 3 bases, and 20 bases had no gene match. The CDR3 length is 19 residues. In germline, CDR1 is LGHNA, CDR2 YNFKEQ. This CDR3 reads CASSHSTTHSGNQRNEQFF. The CDR3, as DNA: TGTGCCAGCAGCCATTCGACCACTCATAGCGGGAATCAGCGGAATGAGCAGTTCTTC.

V usage is TRBV6-2 or TRBV6-3 and J usage is TRBJ1-2; possible D gene TRBD1, 5 bases. CDR3 length equals 14 residues. Trimming cost V 0 bases and J 5 bases, with 10 bases left between them. Germline loops: CDR1 MNHEY, CDR2 SVGEGT. CDR3 residues: CASSYSAGLYGYTF. CDR3 nucleotide sequence: TGTGCCAGCAGTTACTCTGCAGGGCTTTATGGCTACACCTTC.

V gene TRBV18 combines with J gene TRBJ2-1; 8 positions agree with TRBD1. This CDR3 is built from 17 residues. Germline V gives CDR1 KGHSH, CDR2 LQKENI. With 3 bases clipped from V and 4 bases from J, the junction kept 11 bases outside the gene matches. In DNA, the CDR3 is TGTGCCAGCTCACCTTCAATAGCCGGACAGGGTTACAATGAGCAGTTCTTC. Protein product: CASSPSIAGQGYNEQFF.

The CDR3: CASSPQEGSDSPLHF. DNA for the CDR3: TGTGCCAGCTCACCCCAAGAGGGGTCGGATTCACCCCTCCACTTT. V gene TRBV18 combines with J gene TRBJ1-6; weak D call: TRBD1 (5 bases). CDR3 size: 15 residues. Per the germline V gene, CDR1 is KGHSH and CDR2 is LQKENI. V was shortened by 3 bases and J by 8 bases, with 14 bases between the two germline ends.

This chain connects TRBV20-1 to TRBJ2-5; D remains ambiguous. Trimming cost V 3 bases and J 2 bases, with 7 bases left between them. In germline, CDR1 is DFQATT, CDR2 SNEGSKA (reference sequence). The CDR3 sequence is 12 residues long. The CDR3 region has the DNA TGCAGTGCTAGTGTCAGGCAAGAGACCCAGTACTTC. This sequence encodes CSASVRQETQYF.

This rearrangement joins TRBV7-2 to TRBJ2-5, with TRBD2 identical over 7 bases. The germline V gene encodes CDR1 SGHTA and CDR2 FQGNSA. The CDR3 length is 16 residues. After removal of 5 bases from V and 1 base from J, the junction contained 10 bases not matched to a gene. CDR3 bases: TGTGCCAGCAGCCTGGCACTGTCTAGCGGCCAAGAGACCCAGTACTTC. Protein product: CASSLALSSGQETQYF.

The rearrangement uses TRBV4-3 and TRBJ2-3; D possibly corresponds to TRBD2 (5 bases). CDR1 is LGHNA and CDR2 is YSLEER in the germline V gene. This CDR3 region has 13 residues. The ends were cut back, 2 bases at V and 4 bases at J, with 7 bases in the middle. The CDR3 loop reads CASSQRTPDTQYF. The CDR3 DNA is TGCGCCAGCAGCCAACGGACTCCAGATACGCAGTATTTT.

The V gene is TRBV5-1, the J gene TRBJ1-2; D not resolved. This CDR3 region has 14 residues. Trimming left V 4 bases short and J 2 bases short, with 12 bases between. Germline loops: CDR1 SGHRS, CDR2 YFSETQ. CDR3 in amino acids: CASSPSPGNYGYTF. CDR3 nucleotide sequence: TGCGCCAGCAGCCCATCCCCGGGCAACTATGGCTACACCTTC. Full variable domain (remainder filled in from reference TRBV5-1 and TRBJ1-2): KAGVTQTPRYLIKTRGQQVTLSCSPISGHRSVSWYQQTPGQGLQFLFEYFSETQRNKGNFPGRFSGRQFSNSRSEMNVSTLELGDSALYLCASSPSPGNYGYTFGSGTRLTVV.

This chain links TRBV27 with TRBJ1-5; D is undetermined. CDR1 MNHEY and CDR2 SMNVEV come from the germline V gene (reference sequence). Trimming took off 2 bases at V and 3 bases at J, with 11 bases between the two ends. The CDR3 contains 15 residues. The CDR3 sequence: CASSLRRQDNQPQHF. CDR3 in DNA: TGTGCCAGCAGTTTACGCCGACAAGACAATCAGCCCCAGCATTTT.

The chain carries TRBV7-2 and TRBJ2-2; D perhaps matches TRBD1 (6 bases). Germline CDR1 reads SGHTA; CDR2 reads FQGNSA. The V end lost 1 base, the J end lost 5 bases, and 14 bases lay between the germline ends. The CDR3 is made up of 16 amino acids. CDR3 DNA: TGTGCCAGCAGCTTAGGGGCAGGGGATTATACCGGGGAGCTGTTTTTT. The encoded protein is CASSLGAGDYTGELFF.

The gene calls are TRBV6-6 and TRBJ1-5; D uncertain. The CDR3 runs 13 residues. Trimming removed 8 bases from V and 6 bases from J, with 14 bases in between. Germline values: CDR1 MNHNY, CDR2 SVGAGI (reference sequence). CDR3 sequence reads: CASGPQTGQPQHF. CDR3 sequence (DNA): TGTGCCAGCGGTCCGCAGACGGGTCAGCCCCAGCATTTT.

The V gene is TRBV9, the J gene TRBJ2-7, with 11 bases aligning to TRBD1. The CDR3 is 13 amino acids. The V gene's germline CDR1 is SGDLS and CDR2 YYNGEE. The V gene end was trimmed by 7 bases and the J gene end by 7 bases; junction bases not matched to a gene: 7. CDR3 protein: CASGGQGAREQYF. Here the CDR3 DNA reads TGTGCCAGCGGAGGACAGGGGGCGCGGGAGCAGTACTTC.

The CDR3 is CASSIGQARNYGYTF. The CDR3 region has the DNA TGTGCCAGTAGTATAGGCCAGGCCCGAAACTATGGCTACACCTTC. The chain recombines TRBV19 with TRBJ1-2; unclear D gene. With 1 base removed from V and 2 bases from J, the gap between germline ends came to 11 bases. There are 15 residues in the CDR3. Germline V gene lookup returns CDR1 LNHDA and CDR2 SQIVND (reference sequence).

This chain connects TRBV7-8 to TRBJ1-2; D is perhaps TRBD1 (6 bases). The V end lost 1 base, the J end lost 4 bases, and 7 bases lay between the germline ends. The CDR3 runs to 13 residues. Germline CDR1 reads SGHVS; CDR2 reads FQNEAQ. The CDR3 DNA reads TGTGCCAGCAGCTTAGTAGGGGGCTATGGCTACACCTTC. It translates to CASSLVGGYGYTF. The full variable domain, rest sourced from reference TRBV7-8 and TRBJ1-2, is GAGVSQSPRYKVAKRGQDVALRCDPISGHVSLFWYQQALGQGPEFLTYFQNEAQLDKSGLPSDRFFAERPEGSVSTLKIQRTQQEDSAVYLCASSLVGGYGYTFGSGTRLTVV.

This clone was recorded once. CDR3 region: CASSSLGGSHPAGTEAFF. CDR3 bases: TGTGCCAGCAGCTCTCTAGGGGGCAGTCACCCGGCGGGGACTGAAGCTTTCTTT. V usage is TRBV7-2 and J usage is TRBJ1-1, with 7 bases fitting TRBD1. With 4 bases clipped from V and 5 bases from J, the junction kept 19 bases outside the gene matches. The CDR3 is 18 residues long. CDR1 and CDR2 (germline): SGHTA, FQGNSA. The full variable domain, with the rest looked up from reference TRBV7-2 and TRBJ1-1, is GAGVSQSPSNKVTEKGKDVELRCDPISGHTALYWYRQSLGQGLEFLIYFQGNSAPDKSGLPSDRFSAERTGGSVSTLTIQRTQQEDSAVYLCASSSLGGSHPAGTEAFFGQGTRLTVV.

This clone was recorded a few times. This rearrangement joins TRBV7-3 to TRBJ1-6; unclear D gene. Germline V gene data show CDR1 as SGHTA and CDR2 as FQGTGA. The CDR3 loop spans 15 amino acids. V gave up 2 bases and J gave up 7 bases, with 12 bases separating them. CDR3 nucleotides: TGTGCCAGCAGCTTACGCGGGCAGCCAAATTCACCCCTCCACTTT. Translated: CASSLRGQPNSPLHF.

V gene TRBV11-3 combines with J gene TRBJ1-3; possible D gene TRBD1, 6 bases. Germline CDR1 SGHNT, CDR2 YENEEA. V lost 7 bases and J 4 bases, leaving 20 bases between the germline ends. The CDR3 runs 16 residues. CDR3 sequence reads: CASTSLMGAKGNTIYF. CDR3 coding DNA: TGTGCCAGCACCTCCCTCATGGGGGCGAAAGGAAACACCATATATTTT.

This clone appeared a single time. The V call is TRBV15, the J call TRBJ2-7; possibly TRBD2 for D (7 bases). Germline assignment: CDR1 LNHNV and CDR2 YYDKDF (reference sequence). V was pared by 5 bases and J by 0 bases, with 14 bases between. CDR3 length: 15 amino acids. CDR3 in DNA: TGTGCCACCAGCGGGGGGGACACCCCCTCCTACGAGCAGTACTTC. It yields the protein CATSGGDTPSYEQYF.

The chain is built from TRBV5-1 and TRBJ1-5; D perhaps matches TRBD1 (5 bases). Trimming took 2 bases from V and 3 from J, leaving 9 bases between them. The CDR3 is 14 residues long. The germline V gene has CDR1 SGHRS and CDR2 YFSETQ. This CDR3 reads CASSFGGNNQPQHF. The DNA of the CDR3 is TGCGCCAGCAGCTTTGGGGGGAACAATCAGCCCCAGCATTTT. Variable domain in full (rest from reference TRBV5-1 and TRBJ1-5): KAGVTQTPRYLIKTRGQQVTLSCSPISGHRSVSWYQQTPGQGLQFLFEYFSETQRNKGNFPGRFSGRQFSNSRSEMNVSTLELGDSALYLCASSFGGNNQPQHFGDGTRLSIL.

In nucleotides, the CDR3 is TGCGCCAGCAGCCTGGGACAGGTTAGCTCTGGAAACACCATATATTTT. Its translation: CASSLGQVSSGNTIYF. The chain is built from TRBV5-1 and TRBJ1-3, with 8 bases aligning to TRBD1. The junction had 6 bases not matched to a gene; V was cut back by 4 bases and J by 0 bases. Germline V gene lookup returns CDR1 SGHRS and CDR2 YFSETQ. The CDR3 runs to 16 residues. Based on the CDR3 plus reference TRBV5-1 and TRBJ1-3, the full variable domain is KAGVTQTPRYLIKTRGQQVTLSCSPISGHRSVSWYQQTPGQGLQFLFEYFSETQRNKGNFPGRFSGRQFSNSRSEMNVSTLELGDSALYLCASSLGQVSSGNTIYFGEGSWLTVV.

V gene TRBV30 combines with J gene TRBJ1-3; D is undetermined. V was clipped by 5 bases and J by 4 bases, with 6 bases between them. CDR1 is GTSNPN and CDR2 is SVGIG in the germline V gene (reference sequence). This CDR3 contains 11 residues. As DNA, the CDR3 is TGTGCCTGGGTGCGAGGAAACACCATATATTTT. Translation: CAWVRGNTIYF.